The 18 T cell receptor beta chains below come from one sample, sequenced in a study of blood T cells in healthy people across ages. A sample-barcoded 5' primer and a J-beta primer mix were used in a second PCR of roughly 6 to 12 cycles. TCRdb reanalysed the 5' RACE reads using MiXCR and keeps one entry per CDR3 protein. The sample carries about 1.4 million distinct CDR3 sequences, approximately 59% recorded once. The sequencing sample was made of blood. The receptors stem from a man aged 18-30 years in good health.

The chain combines TRBV7-8 with TRBJ2-2; 16 nucleotides agree with TRBD2. Germline assignment: CDR1 SGHVS and CDR2 FQNEAQ. V shed 5 bases, J shed 8 bases, and the junction held 11 bases outside the gene matches. CDR3 length: 18 amino acids. This CDR3 is CASSKGLAGGLYQGELFF. The DNA of the CDR3 is TGTGCCAGCAGCAAGGGACTAGCGGGGGGGCTTTATCAAGGGGAGCTGTTTTTT.

This clonotype has a handful of counts. The V gene is TRBV6-9, the J gene TRBJ2-2, with 13 bases matching TRBD2. Germline CDR1 is MNHGY and CDR2 is SVAAGI. With V trimmed by 6 bases and J by 5 bases, 3 bases remained unmatched. This CDR3 has 15 amino acids. The CDR3 DNA reads TGTGCCAGCAGCCAGACTAGCGGGGGGACCGGGGAGCTGTTTTTT. This sequence encodes CASSQTSGGTGELFF.

This clonotype was detected a few times. The chain is built from TRBV13 and TRBJ2-1; D might be TRBD2 (6 bases). The germline CDR1 and CDR2 sequences are PRHDT and FYEKMQ (reference sequence). With 4 bases removed from V and 6 bases from J, the gap between germline ends came to 13 bases. This CDR3 has 14 amino acids. CDR3 sequence (DNA): TGTGCCAGCAGCTCCCGGGGTAGCGGCAATGAGCAGTTCTTC. Protein sequence: CASSSRGSGNEQFF.

The rearrangement links TRBV6-5 to TRBJ2-2, with D unclear. Looked up from germline, CDR1 is MNHEY and CDR2 is SVGAGI. Deletions cut 4 bases from V and 7 bases from J, with 19 bases between. The CDR3 has 16 amino acids. CDR3 in amino acids: CASSSVYPQDNGELFF. CDR3 coding DNA: TGTGCCAGCAGTTCGGTGTATCCCCAGGATAACGGGGAGCTGTTTTTT.

This clonotype was seen a few times. The chain couples TRBV29-1 to TRBJ2-7; D not resolved. Germline CDR1 SQVTM, CDR2 ANQGSEA. Trimming removed 0 bases at V and 3 bases at J, with 9 bases between. The CDR3 contains 13 residues. CDR3 DNA sequence: TGCAGCGTTGAAGATGTGGCAGACTACGAGCAGTACTTC. Amino acids: CSVEDVADYEQYF.

A few counts support this clonotype. This sequence joins TRBV6-6 and TRBJ1-2; perhaps TRBD1 as D (5 bases). The germline V gene has CDR1 MNHNY and CDR2 SVGAGI (reference sequence). Trimming shortened V by 7 bases and J by 4 bases, and 13 bases separated the two germline ends. There are 13 residues in the CDR3. CDR3 region: CASIRVGAYGYTF. The CDR3 bases are TGTGCCAGCATCAGGGTTGGGGCCTATGGCTACACCTTC.

The chain carries TRBV11-2 and TRBJ1-4; possible D gene TRBD1, 5 bases. The CDR3 runs 15 residues. Trimming took 5 bases from V and 2 from J, leaving 12 bases between them. Germline lookup yields CDR1 SGHAT and CDR2 FQNNGV. DNA for the CDR3: TGTGCCAGCAGCCGAACAGGTTTTACTAATGAAAAACTGTTTTTT. It translates to CASSRTGFTNEKLFF.

This clonotype has a handful of counts. The gene calls are TRBV6-6 and TRBJ2-4; 9 bases match TRBD2. The better agreement between TRBJ2-7 and the DNA end casts doubt on the J call. Germline assignment: CDR1 MNHNY and CDR2 SVGAGI (reference sequence). CDR3 length: 17 residues. The CDR3 DNA reads as TGTGCCAGCAGGCCCAACCCTTCTGTAGCGGGAGTATACGAGCAGTACTTC. Encoded protein: CASRPNPSVAGVYEQYF.

The chain carries TRBV7-7 and TRBJ2-4; TRBD1 matches at 7 bases. The CDR3 contains 13 residues. Germline values: CDR1 SSHAT, CDR2 FNYEAQ (reference sequence). V gave up 5 bases and J gave up 13 bases; unmatched junction bases: 11. Written as DNA, the CDR3 is TGTGCCAGCAGCGTTGGACAGGTAGTGGAGCAGTACTTC. Translating it yields CASSVGQVVEQYF. Together with reference TRBV7-7 and TRBJ2-4, the CDR3 gives the full variable domain: GAGVSQSPRYKVTKRGQDVTLRCDPISSHATLYWYQQALGQGPEFLTYFNYEAQPDKSGLPSDRFSAERPEGSISTLTIQRTEQRDSAMYRCASSVGQVVEQYFGAGTRLSVL.

This chain connects TRBV5-1 to TRBJ2-3; TRBD1 might be the D (5 bases). The V gene lost 4 bases and the J gene lost 9 bases, with 21 bases spanning the gap. The CDR3 spans 15 residues. Germline CDR1 reads SGHRS; CDR2 reads YFSETQ. Here the CDR3 reads CASSLDGAPTETQYF. Here the CDR3 DNA reads TGCGCCAGCAGCCTGGATGGGGCCCCCACGGAGACGCAGTATTTT.

This clonotype was seen more than once but under ten times. The CDR3 loop is CASSYQGPTPFYGYTF. DNA of the CDR3: TGTGCCAGCAGTTACCAGGGACCGACCCCCTTCTATGGCTACACCTTC. The chain is built from TRBV6-2 or TRBV6-3 and TRBJ1-2; maybe TRBD1 (5 bases). V was trimmed by 2 bases and J by 4 bases, leaving 17 bases between them. Germline V lookup: CDR1 MNHEY, CDR2 SVGEGT. This CDR3 has 16 residues.

V is TRBV7-2 and J is TRBJ2-1; 10 bases align to TRBD2. Trimming cost V 0 bases and J 9 bases; bases outside gene matches: 5. Germline CDR1 and CDR2: SGHTA and FQGNSA. CDR3 length: 15 amino acids. The CDR3 here is CASSLAGAGGTEQFF. CDR3 nucleotides: TGTGCCAGCAGCTTAGCGGGAGCGGGGGGGACTGAGCAGTTCTTC.

The CDR3 DNA sequence: TGTGCCAGCAGTTACCTGAACAGGGTAGAGGACTATGGCTACACCTTC. Its translation is CASSYLNRVEDYGYTF. This chain links TRBV6-5 with TRBJ1-2, with D perhaps matching TRBD1 (6 bases). Germline V lookup: CDR1 MNHEY, CDR2 SVGAGI. The CDR3 extends over 16 amino acids. Trimming cost V 2 bases and J 3 bases, with 16 bases left between them.

This clonotype turned up a few times. The chain couples TRBV29-1 to TRBJ2-1; D call uncertain. Trimming pared 8 bases from V and 3 bases from J, leaving 14 bases between. The length of the CDR3 is 13 residues. Germline V gives CDR1 SQVTM, CDR2 ANQGSEA. CDR3 sequence: CSTRRTIYNEQFF. Written as DNA, the CDR3 is TGCAGCACCCGACGGACCATCTACAATGAGCAGTTCTTC.

The table lists this clonotype with a few counts. The chain has TRBV24-1 and TRBJ2-3, with TRBD1 matching over 9 bases. The CDR3 extends over 15 amino acids. Germline-derived CDR1 and CDR2 are KGHDR and SFDVKD. The V segment lost 6 bases and the J segment 1 base; nucleotides outside the gene matches: 4. CDR3 coding DNA: TGTGCCACCAGTCGGGGACAGGGTGGCACAGATACGCAGTATTTT. This encodes CATSRGQGGTDTQYF.

The chain couples TRBV3-1 to TRBJ2-7; 10 positions match TRBD1. This CDR3 is built from 18 residues. The V and J ends lost 2 bases and 4 bases, in that order; junction bases with no gene match: 14. The germline V gene encodes CDR1 LGHDT and CDR2 YNNKEL (reference sequence). CDR3 in amino acids: CASSQNFVGTGELYEQYF. The CDR3 DNA reads as TGTGCCAGCAGCCAAAATTTCGTCGGGACAGGGGAACTGTACGAGCAGTACTTC.

A few counts support this clonotype. The chain has TRBV27 and TRBJ2-3; perhaps TRBD2 as D (5 bases). V lost 6 bases, J lost 6 bases, and 22 bases lay in between. Germline lookup yields CDR1 MNHEY and CDR2 SMNVEV (reference sequence). The CDR3 totals 16 residues. In nucleotides, the CDR3 is TGTGCCAGCAGCCTCGCGACTACCCTTTGGACGGATACGCAGTATTTT. Protein product: CASSLATTLWTDTQYF.

This clonotype was observed a few times. V usage is TRBV27 and J usage is TRBJ2-5, with a possible D match to TRBD1 (6 bases). The CDR3 has 16 amino acids. CDR1 is MNHEY and CDR2 is SMNVEV in the germline V gene (reference sequence). V was cut by 5 bases and J by 0 bases, with 16 bases left in between. The DNA for the CDR3 is TGTGCCAGCAGTCCCCTGGACAGCCGCCACCAAGAGACCCAGTACTTC. Translating it yields CASSPLDSRHQETQYF.